This T cell receptor (beta chain) emerged from a study of blood T cells in healthy people across ages (dated by TCRdb to the mid-2010s). Background for the entire study: In model experiments, template switching captured about one uniquely barcoded TCR beta cDNA molecule for every two T cells. To avoid experimental bias, donors of different ages were randomly spread across the sequencing lanes. To track age-related changes in TCR beta repertoire diversity, the study relied on deep sequencing normalized with unique cDNA molecular identifiers. Four age groups were formed from the donors: young (average about 15 years), middle-aged (approximately 42), aged (over 55) and long-lived (about 80). Using the same blood draw, the study looked at two additional independent replicas of 1 million unique cDNA reads for two donors, one aged 18 to 29 and the other aged 80 or older.

The donors were roughly 40 Caucasian individuals from Russia, aged about 6 to 95 years, who were systemically healthy. Each donor gave around 9.9 milliliters of peripheral blood, collected into EDTA-treated Vacutainer tubes. Ficoll-Paque density-gradient centrifugation was used to isolate PBMCs, with at least 7 million per sample. Total RNA, at least 5.5 micrograms per sample, was extracted from PBMCs with Trizol reagent. Naive CD45RAhigh/CD27high T cell percentages were measured by flow cytometry on a PBMC aliquot from every donor. The paper as a whole reports these results and caveats: As age increased, observed TCR beta diversity per million T cells dropped in a roughly linear way, and a significant reduction was already evident by age around 41. There was a strong correlation between observed TCR beta diversity and the percentage of naive T cells measured by flow cytometry. Compared with the aged group, the long-lived group had more naive CD4+ T cells, fewer expanded clones and increased TCR diversity, a pattern suggesting age selection. Estimates of total diversity from one million sequenced T cells were regarded as lower bounds and underestimates. Because donor CMV infection status was unknown, age-related changes in expanded clonotypes were potentially confounded. Bulk unsorted PBMC profiling prevented conclusive comparison of naive and antigen-experienced compartments.

As regards this clonotype: There is no known antigen for this receptor. One base away there is no much larger clone; base qualities are not given.

The receptor library was made with 5' RACE. A second PCR of about 7 to 12 cycles was run with a J-beta primer mix and a sample-barcoded 5' primer. Each TCR beta cDNA molecule received a unique molecular identifier from a template-switch 5' adaptor carrying 12 random nucleotides. Each sample yielded at least 3 million CDR3-containing paired-end reads. All of the RNA was converted into first-strand cDNA using the Mint cDNA synthesis kit, with a TRBC-specific oligonucleotide serving as the primer. Following uracil-DNA glycosylase treatment, a first 18-cycle PCR with universal primers M1SS and BC2_uni_R was performed on all cDNA. In the source study's methods: Normalization of each sample was performed by random selection of 1 million high-quality reads, each carrying a distinct molecular identifier. Reads with shared molecular identifiers were discarded instead of being binned into consensus sequences. CDR3 identification, clonotype clustering and error correction used MiTCR with a Q25 quality threshold and the strictest error-elimination algorithm. A nonparametric unseen species model using Euler transformation provided a lower-bound estimate of total TCR beta diversity. The raw public reads went through TCRdb reprocessing: fastp at Q25, MiXCR clone calling, in-frame beta chains kept. Every entry covers one CDR3 protein and lists the most common genes and DNA from its rows. The authors' filters were not applied to this entry. The sample records 1.5 million to 2 million distinct CDR3 sequences, around 42% of which are singletons. The ten largest make up under 30% of the sample.

V is cut by 2 bases and J by 8 bases, and the space between the germline ends is 12 bases. As encoded in the germline V gene, CDR1 is MNHEY while CDR2 is SVGEGT. CDR3 length: 13 amino acids, cysteine to phenylalanine. The entry retains the CDR3 DNA only, 39 bases that are in frame from base 1. Sequencing was carried out using blood. The source is a human donor in good health. The chain links TRBV6-2 or TRBV6-3 with TRBJ1-2; the D gene assignment is ambiguous. Read as DNA, the sequence is TGTGCCAGCAGTTACGTCCCACTTCTGGGCTACACCTTC. Its protein reads: CASSYVPLLGYTF.